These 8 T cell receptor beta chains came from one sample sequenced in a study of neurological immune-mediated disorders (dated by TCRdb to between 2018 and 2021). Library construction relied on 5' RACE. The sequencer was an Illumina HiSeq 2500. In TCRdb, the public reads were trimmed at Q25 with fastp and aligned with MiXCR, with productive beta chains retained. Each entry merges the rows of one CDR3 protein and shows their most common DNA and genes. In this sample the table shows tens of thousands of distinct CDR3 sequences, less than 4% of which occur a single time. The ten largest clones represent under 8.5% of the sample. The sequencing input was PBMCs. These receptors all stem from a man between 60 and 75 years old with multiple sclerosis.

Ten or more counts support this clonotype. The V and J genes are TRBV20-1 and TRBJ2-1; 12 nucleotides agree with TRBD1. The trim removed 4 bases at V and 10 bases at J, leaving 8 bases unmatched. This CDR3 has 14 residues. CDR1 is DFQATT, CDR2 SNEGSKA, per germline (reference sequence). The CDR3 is CSAKGQGAAREQFF. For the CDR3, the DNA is TGCAGTGCTAAGGGACAGGGGGCGGCTCGCGAGCAGTTCTTC.

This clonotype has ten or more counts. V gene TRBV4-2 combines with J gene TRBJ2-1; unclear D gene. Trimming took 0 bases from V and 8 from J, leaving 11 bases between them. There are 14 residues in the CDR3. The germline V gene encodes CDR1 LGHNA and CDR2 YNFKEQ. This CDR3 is CASSQDRSSDEQFF. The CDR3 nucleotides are TGTGCCAGCAGCCAAGATCGGAGCTCCGATGAGCAGTTCTTC.

The CDR3 DNA sequence: TGTGCCAGCAGCTTAGGGACAGGGTATATCACTGAAGCTTTCTTT. This translates into CASSLGTGYITEAFF. The chain uses TRBV9 and TRBJ1-1; the match to TRBD1 covers 9 bases. This CDR3 region has 15 residues. J gave up 4 bases and V 4 bases, and 8 bases lay outside the gene matches. In germline, CDR1 is SGDLS, CDR2 YYNGEE.

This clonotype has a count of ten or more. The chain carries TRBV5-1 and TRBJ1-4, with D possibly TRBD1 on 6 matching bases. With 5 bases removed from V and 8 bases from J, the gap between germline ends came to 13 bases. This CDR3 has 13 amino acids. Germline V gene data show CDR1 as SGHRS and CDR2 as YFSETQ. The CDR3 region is CASSDRIGEKLFF. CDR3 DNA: TGCGCCAGCAGTGACAGGATCGGAGAAAAACTGTTTTTT.

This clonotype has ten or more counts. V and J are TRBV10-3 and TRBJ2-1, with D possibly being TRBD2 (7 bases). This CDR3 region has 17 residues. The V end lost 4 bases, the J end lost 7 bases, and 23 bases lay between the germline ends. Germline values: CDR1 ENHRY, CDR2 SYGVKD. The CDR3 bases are TGTGCCATCAGTGGCCGGACTAGGGGGGCGACGGATAATGAGCAGTTCTTC. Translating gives CAISGRTRGATDNEQFF.

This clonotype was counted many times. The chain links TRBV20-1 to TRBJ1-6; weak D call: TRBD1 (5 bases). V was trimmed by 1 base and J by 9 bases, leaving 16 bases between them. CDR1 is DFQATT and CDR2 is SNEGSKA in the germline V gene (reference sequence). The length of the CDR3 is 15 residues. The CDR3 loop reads CSARVVQGFGSPLHF. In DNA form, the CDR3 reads TGCAGTGCTAGAGTGGTTCAGGGTTTCGGTTCACCCCTCCACTTT.

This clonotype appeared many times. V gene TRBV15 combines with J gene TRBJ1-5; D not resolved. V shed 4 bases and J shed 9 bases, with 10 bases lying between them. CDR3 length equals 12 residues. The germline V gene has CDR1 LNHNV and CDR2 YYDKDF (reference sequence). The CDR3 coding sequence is TGTGCCACCAGCATATATTCAGGGCCCCAGCATTTT. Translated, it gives CATSIYSGPQHF.

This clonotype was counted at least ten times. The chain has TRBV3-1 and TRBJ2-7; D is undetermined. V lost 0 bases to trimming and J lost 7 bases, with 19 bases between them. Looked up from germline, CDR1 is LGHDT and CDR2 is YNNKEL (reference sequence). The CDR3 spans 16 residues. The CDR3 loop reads CASSQDQYGSRIEQYF. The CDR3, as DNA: TGTGCCAGCAGCCAAGATCAGTACGGCAGTCGGATTGAGCAGTACTTC.